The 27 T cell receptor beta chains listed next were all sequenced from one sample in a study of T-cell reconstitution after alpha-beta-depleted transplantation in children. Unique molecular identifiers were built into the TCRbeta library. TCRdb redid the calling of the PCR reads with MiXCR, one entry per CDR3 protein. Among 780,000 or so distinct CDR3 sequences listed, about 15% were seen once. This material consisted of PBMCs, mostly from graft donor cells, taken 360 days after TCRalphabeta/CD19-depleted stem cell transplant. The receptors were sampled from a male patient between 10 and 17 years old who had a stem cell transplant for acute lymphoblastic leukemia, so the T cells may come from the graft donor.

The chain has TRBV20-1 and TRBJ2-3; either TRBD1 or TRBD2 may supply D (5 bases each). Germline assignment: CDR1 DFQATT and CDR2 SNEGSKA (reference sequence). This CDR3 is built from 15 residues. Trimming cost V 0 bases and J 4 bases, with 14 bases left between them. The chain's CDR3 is CSARDRDLAADTQYF. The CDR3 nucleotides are TGCAGTGCTAGAGATCGGGACCTAGCCGCAGATACGCAGTATTTT.

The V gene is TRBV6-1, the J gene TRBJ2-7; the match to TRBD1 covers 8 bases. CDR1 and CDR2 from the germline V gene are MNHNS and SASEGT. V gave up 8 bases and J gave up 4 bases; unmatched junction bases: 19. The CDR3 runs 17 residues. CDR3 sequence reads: CASASELQGAQPYEQYF. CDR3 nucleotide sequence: TGTGCCAGCGCTTCGGAATTGCAGGGGGCTCAGCCTTACGAGCAGTACTTC.

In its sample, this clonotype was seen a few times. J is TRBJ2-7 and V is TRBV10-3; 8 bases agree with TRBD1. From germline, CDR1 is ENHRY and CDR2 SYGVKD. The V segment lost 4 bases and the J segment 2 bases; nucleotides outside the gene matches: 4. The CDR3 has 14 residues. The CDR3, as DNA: TGTGCCATCAGTGCAGAACAGGGGGCCTACGAGCAGTACTTC. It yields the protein CAISAEQGAYEQYF.

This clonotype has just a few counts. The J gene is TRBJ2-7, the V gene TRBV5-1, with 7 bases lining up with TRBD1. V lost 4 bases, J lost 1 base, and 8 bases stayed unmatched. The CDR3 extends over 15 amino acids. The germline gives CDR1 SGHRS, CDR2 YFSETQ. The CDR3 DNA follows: TGCGCCAGCAGCCTAACGACAGGGCCTTCCTACGAGCAGTACTTC. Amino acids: CASSLTTGPSYEQYF.

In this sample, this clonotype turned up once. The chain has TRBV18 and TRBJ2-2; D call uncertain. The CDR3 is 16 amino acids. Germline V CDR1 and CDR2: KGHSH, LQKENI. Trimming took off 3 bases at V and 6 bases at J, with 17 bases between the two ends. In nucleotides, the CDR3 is TGTGCCAGCTCACCGTGGCCAAGGGTCGAAGCCGGGGAGCTGTTTTTT. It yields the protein CASSPWPRVEAGELFF.

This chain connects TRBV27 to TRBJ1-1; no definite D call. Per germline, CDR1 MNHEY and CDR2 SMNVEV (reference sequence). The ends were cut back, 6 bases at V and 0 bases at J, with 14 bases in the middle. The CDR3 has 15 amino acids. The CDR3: CASSRQSTVNTEAFF. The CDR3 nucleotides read TGTGCCAGCAGCCGACAATCGACGGTGAACACTGAAGCTTTCTTT.

The CDR3 nucleotides are TGCGCCAGCAGCTTACAGGCGTTCGCGAACACCGGGGAGCTGTTTTTT. Protein: CASSLQAFANTGELFF. This chain links TRBV5-1 with TRBJ2-2; TRBD1 is a possible D gene (5 bases). The CDR3 consists of 16 residues. Germline V lookup: CDR1 SGHRS, CDR2 YFSETQ. The V and J ends lost 2 bases and 0 bases respectively, with 11 bases between them.

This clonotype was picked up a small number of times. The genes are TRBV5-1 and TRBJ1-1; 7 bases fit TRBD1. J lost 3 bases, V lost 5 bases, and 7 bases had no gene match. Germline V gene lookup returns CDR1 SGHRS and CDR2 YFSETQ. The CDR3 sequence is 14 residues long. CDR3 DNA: TGCGCCAGCAGTTCGAAGGGGGCCCACACTGAAGCTTTCTTT. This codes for CASSSKGAHTEAFF.

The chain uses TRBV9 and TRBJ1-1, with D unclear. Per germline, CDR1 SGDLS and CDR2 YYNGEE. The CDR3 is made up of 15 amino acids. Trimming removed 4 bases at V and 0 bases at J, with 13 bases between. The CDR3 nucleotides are TGTGCCAGCAGCCACAACAGAAAGATGAACACTGAAGCTTTCTTT. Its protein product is CASSHNRKMNTEAFF.

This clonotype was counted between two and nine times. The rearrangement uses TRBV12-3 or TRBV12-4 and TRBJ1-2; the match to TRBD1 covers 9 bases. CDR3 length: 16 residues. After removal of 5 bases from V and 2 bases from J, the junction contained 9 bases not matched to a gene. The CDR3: CASSLQGAVGNYGYTF. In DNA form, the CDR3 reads TGTGCCAGCAGTCTACAGGGGGCGGTGGGCAACTATGGCTACACCTTC.

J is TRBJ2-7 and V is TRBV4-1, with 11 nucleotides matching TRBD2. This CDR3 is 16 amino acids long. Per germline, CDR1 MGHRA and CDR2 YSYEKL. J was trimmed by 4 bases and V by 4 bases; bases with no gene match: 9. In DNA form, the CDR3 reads TGCGCCAGCAGCCGGATACTAGCGGGAGCTCGGTACGAGCAGTACTTC. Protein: CASSRILAGARYEQYF.

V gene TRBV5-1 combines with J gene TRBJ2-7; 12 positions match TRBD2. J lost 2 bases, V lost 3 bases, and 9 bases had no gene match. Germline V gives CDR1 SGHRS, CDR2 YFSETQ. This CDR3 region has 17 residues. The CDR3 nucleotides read TGCGCCAGCAGCTCGACTAGCGGGAGAACCGACCCCTACGAGCAGTACTTC. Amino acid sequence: CASSSTSGRTDPYEQYF.

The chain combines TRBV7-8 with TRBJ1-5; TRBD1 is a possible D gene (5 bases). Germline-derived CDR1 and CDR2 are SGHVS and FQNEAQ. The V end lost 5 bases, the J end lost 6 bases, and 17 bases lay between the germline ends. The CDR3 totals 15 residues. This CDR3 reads CASSHQGPRSQPQHF. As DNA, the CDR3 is TGTGCCAGCAGCCACCAGGGCCCGAGGAGTCAGCCCCAGCATTTT.

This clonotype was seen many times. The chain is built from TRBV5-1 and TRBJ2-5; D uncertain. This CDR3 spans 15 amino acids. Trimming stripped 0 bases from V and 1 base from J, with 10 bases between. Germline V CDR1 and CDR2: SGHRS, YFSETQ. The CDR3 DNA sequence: TGCGCCAGCAGCTTGGCACAGCCTGGCCAAGAGACCCAGTACTTC. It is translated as CASSLAQPGQETQYF.

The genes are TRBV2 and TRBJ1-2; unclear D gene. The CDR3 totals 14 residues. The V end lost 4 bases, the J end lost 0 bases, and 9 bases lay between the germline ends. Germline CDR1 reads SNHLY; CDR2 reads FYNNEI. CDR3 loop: CASSAAGSNYGYTF. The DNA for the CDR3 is TGTGCCAGCAGTGCGGCGGGGTCTAACTATGGCTACACCTTC. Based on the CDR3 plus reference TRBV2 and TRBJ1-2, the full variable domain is EPEVTQTPSHQVTQMGQEVILRCVPISNHLYFYWYRQILGQKVEFLVSFYNNEISEKSEIFDDQFSVERPDGSNFTLKIRSTKLEDSAMYFCASSAAGSNYGYTFGSGTRLTVV.

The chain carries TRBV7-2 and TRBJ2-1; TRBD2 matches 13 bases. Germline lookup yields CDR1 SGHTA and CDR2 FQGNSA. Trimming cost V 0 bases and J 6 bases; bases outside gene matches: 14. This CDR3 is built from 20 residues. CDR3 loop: CASSLAGTSGTWYPGNEQFF. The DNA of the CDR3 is TGTGCCAGCAGCTTAGCGGGGACTAGCGGGACTTGGTATCCAGGCAATGAGCAGTTCTTC.

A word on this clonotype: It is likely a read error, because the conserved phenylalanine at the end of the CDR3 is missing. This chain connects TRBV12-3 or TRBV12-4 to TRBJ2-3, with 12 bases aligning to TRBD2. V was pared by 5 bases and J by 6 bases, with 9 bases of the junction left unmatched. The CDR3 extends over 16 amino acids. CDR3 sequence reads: CASSPELAGGPDTQYY. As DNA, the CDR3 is TGTGCCAGCAGTCCTGAACTAGCGGGAGGCCCTGATACGCAGTATTAT.

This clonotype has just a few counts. The CDR3 here is CASSWEGIGELFF. In DNA form, the CDR3 reads TGTGCCAGCAGCTGGGAGGGGATCGGGGAGCTGTTTTTT. This chain connects TRBV7-9 to TRBJ2-2; 7 bases are shared with TRBD2. The CDR3 runs to 13 residues. Unmatched junction bases numbered 3, after V lost 4 bases and J lost 7 bases. From germline, CDR1 is SEHNR and CDR2 FQNEAQ (reference sequence).

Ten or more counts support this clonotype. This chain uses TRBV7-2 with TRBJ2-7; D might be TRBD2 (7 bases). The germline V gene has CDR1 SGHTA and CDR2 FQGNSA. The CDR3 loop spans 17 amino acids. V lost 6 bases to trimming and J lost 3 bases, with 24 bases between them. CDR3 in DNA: TGTGCCAGCAGTCCCCGTATAGGGGGAGGGCAGTTCTACGAGCAGTACTTC. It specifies CASSPRIGGGQFYEQYF.

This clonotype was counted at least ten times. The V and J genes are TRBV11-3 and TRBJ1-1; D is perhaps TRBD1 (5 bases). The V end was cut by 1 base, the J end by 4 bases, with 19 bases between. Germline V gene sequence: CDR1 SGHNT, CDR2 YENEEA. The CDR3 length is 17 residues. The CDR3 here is CASSLGGGGAGGTEAFF. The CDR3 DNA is TGTGCCAGCAGCTTAGGGGGAGGAGGGGCTGGCGGCACTGAAGCTTTCTTT.

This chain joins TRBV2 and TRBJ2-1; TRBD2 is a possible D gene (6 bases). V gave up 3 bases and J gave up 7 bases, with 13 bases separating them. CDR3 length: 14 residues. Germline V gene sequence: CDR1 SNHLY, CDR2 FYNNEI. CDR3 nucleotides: TGTGCCAGCAGTGAGGGGGGAGTGGGAAATGAGCAGTTCTTC. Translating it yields CASSEGGVGNEQFF. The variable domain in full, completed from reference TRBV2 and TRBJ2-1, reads EPEVTQTPSHQVTQMGQEVILRCVPISNHLYFYWYRQILGQKVEFLVSFYNNEISEKSEIFDDQFSVERPDGSNFTLKIRSTKLEDSAMYFCASSEGGVGNEQFFGPGTRLTVL.

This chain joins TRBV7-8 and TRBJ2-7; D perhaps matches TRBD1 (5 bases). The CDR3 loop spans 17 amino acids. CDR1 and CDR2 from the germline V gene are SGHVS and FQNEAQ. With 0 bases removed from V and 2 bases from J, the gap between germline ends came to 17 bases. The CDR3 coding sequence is TGTGCCAGCAGCTTAGCGAGAGGCCAGGGATCCGCCTACGAGCAGTACTTC. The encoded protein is CASSLARGQGSAYEQYF.

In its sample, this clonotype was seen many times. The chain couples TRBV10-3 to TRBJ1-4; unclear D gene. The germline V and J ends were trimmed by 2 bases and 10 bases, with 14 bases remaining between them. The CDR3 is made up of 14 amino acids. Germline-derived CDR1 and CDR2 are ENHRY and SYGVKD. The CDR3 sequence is CAISERQDPAKLFF. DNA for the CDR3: TGTGCCATCAGTGAGAGGCAGGACCCCGCAAAACTGTTTTTT.

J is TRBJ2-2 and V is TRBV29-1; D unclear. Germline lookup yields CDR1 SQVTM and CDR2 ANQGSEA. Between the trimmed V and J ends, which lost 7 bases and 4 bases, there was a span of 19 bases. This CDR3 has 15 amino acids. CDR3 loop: CSALRTDLVTGELFF. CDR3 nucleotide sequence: TGCAGCGCCTTAAGGACGGACCTTGTCACCGGGGAGCTGTTTTTT.

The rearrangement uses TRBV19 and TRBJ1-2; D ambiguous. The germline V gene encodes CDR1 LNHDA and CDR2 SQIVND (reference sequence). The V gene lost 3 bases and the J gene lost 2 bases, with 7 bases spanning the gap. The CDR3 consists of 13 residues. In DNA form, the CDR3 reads TGTGCCAGTAGTATTGGCAGCAACTATGGCTACACCTTC. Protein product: CASSIGSNYGYTF.

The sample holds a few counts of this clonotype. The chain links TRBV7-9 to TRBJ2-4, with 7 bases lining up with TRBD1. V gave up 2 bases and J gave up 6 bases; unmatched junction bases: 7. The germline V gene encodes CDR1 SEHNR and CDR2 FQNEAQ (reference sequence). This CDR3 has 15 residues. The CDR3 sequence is CASSLRIGDRNIQYF. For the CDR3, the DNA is TGTGCCAGCAGCTTAAGAATTGGGGACAGAAACATTCAGTACTTC.

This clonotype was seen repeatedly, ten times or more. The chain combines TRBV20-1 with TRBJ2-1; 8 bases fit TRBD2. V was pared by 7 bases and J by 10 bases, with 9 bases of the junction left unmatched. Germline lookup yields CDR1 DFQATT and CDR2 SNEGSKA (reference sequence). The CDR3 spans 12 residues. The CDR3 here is CSVPRTSREQFF. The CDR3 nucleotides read TGCAGTGTTCCCCGGACTAGCCGAGAGCAGTTCTTC.